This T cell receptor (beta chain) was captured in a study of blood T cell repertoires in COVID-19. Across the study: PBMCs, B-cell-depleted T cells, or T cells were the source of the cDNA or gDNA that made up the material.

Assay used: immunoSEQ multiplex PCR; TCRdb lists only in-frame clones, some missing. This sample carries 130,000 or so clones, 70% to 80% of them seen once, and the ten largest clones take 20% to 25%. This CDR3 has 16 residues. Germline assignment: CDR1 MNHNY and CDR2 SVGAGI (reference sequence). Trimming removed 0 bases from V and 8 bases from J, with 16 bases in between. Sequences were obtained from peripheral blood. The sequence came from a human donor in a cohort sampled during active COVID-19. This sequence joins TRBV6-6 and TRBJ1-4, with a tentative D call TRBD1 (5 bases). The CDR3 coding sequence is TGTGCCAGCAGTTACTCTGGGGCAGGGCTGGACGAAAAACTGTTTTTT. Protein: CASSYSGAGLDEKLFF.